The rows below give T cell receptor beta chains drawn from one sample of a study of cytomegalovirus exposure and HLA in healthy donors. TCRdb's copy holds only in-frame clones and misses some; the assay was immunoSEQ multiplex PCR. Among about 170,000 clones listed, 72% were seen once. Sequenced material: PBMCs. The origin of the receptors is a human donor in good health. Each CDR3 is given with its conserved first and last residue. D genes are given only for firm matches. Some rows have no size entry. The others give once, few or many, or a class for an expanded clone.

length	V	D	size	J	DNA	CDR3
19	TRBV7-6	TRBD2	few	TRBJ2-3	TGTGCCAGCAGCCGCTTTAGCGGGGTGTCCTCTGCGTACACAGATACGCAGTATTTT	CASSRFSGVSSAYTDTQYF
16	TRBV7-2	NA	NA	TRBJ1-5	TGTGCCAGCAGCCCGGGGGTGGGGGGGCTAAATCAGCCCCAGCATTTT	CASSPGVGGLNQPQHF
14	TRBV2	TRBD2	NA	TRBJ2-7	TGTGCCAGCAGTGTCCAGCGGGGGCCCTACGAGCAGTACTTC	CASSVQRGPYEQYF
14	TRBV6-5	NA	NA	TRBJ1-6	TGTGCCAGCCGCCGGACACCCGATAATTCACCCCTCCACTTT	CASRRTPDNSPLHF
14	TRBV6-1	TRBD2	NA	TRBJ2-7	TGTGCCAGCAGTAGGGCTAGCGGGGACTACGAGCAGTACTTC	CASSRASGDYEQYF
12	TRBV19	NA	NA	TRBJ2-7	TGTGCCAGTAGTCGAGGTCGCTACGAGCAGTACTTC	CASSRGRYEQYF
12	TRBV5-6	NA	NA	TRBJ1-2	TGTGCCAGCGGCACTAACGGCTATGGCTACACCTTC	CASGTNGYGYTF
13	TRBV7-2	NA	NA	TRBJ2-5	TGTGCCAGCAGCTTAGACAGGGCCGAGACCCAGTACTTC	CASSLDRAETQYF
17	TRBV27	TRBD1	few	TRBJ1-5	TGTGCCAGCAGTTTGAAATCGGGACAGGGCGGCAATCAGCCCCAGCATTTT	CASSLKSGQGGNQPQHF
15	TRBV7-2	TRBD1	NA	TRBJ2-7	TGTGCCAGCAGCTGGGACAGGGGGGCCTCCTACGAGCAGTACTTC	CASSWDRGASYEQYF
16	TRBV18	NA	NA	TRBJ1-3	TGTGCCAGCTCCTCCCGGGCAGGGAAGGCTGGAAACACCATATATTTT	CASSSRAGKAGNTIYF
18	TRBV4-2	NA	NA	TRBJ2-2	TGTGCCAGCAGCCAAGAGAAACAGGGCACCGCGAACACCGGGGAGCTGTTTTTT	CASSQEKQGTANTGELFF
14	TRBV6-1	NA	NA	TRBJ2-7	TGTGCCAGCAGTTCTAGCGCGGCCTCCTACGAGCAGTACTTC	CASSSSAASYEQYF
11	TRBV7-2	NA	NA	TRBJ2-1	TGTGCCAGCAGGTCAGGGATTGAGCAGTTCTTC	CASRSGIEQFF
15	TRBV7-2	NA	NA	TRBJ2-1	TGTGCCAGCAGCTTAGCGGGGGGGCCCTACAATGAGCAGTTCTTC	CASSLAGGPYNEQFF
16	TRBV11-2	NA	NA	TRBJ2-3	TGTGCCAGCAGCTTAGGGGTTAGCTCCCCTACAGATACGCAGTATTTT	CASSLGVSSPTDTQYF
13	TRBV2	NA	NA	TRBJ1-3	TGTGCCAGCAGGACGGGGGGCTCCAACACCATATATTTT	CASRTGGSNTIYF
14	TRBV7-3	TRBD1	NA	TRBJ1-1	TGTGCCAGCAGCGCCCGGGACAGGGCCGCTGAAGCTTTCTTT	CASSARDRAAEAFF
15	TRBV2	TRBD2	NA	TRBJ2-4	TGTGCCAGCAGGGTGGGCGGGGGAGCCAAAAACATTCAGTACTTC	CASRVGGGAKNIQYF
14	TRBV11-2	NA	NA	TRBJ2-7	TGTGCCAGCAGCTTTACGGACAGAATCTACGAGCAGTACTTC	CASSFTDRIYEQYF
13	TRBV11-2	NA	NA	TRBJ1-1	TGTGCCAGCAGCTTGGGGGAGGGGACTGAAGCTTTCTTT	CASSLGEGTEAFF
16	TRBV5-1	TRBD1	NA	TRBJ1-2	TGCGCCAGCAGCGCTGGGACAGGTGATTATAACTATGGCTACACCTTC	CASSAGTGDYNYGYTF